This T cell receptor (beta chain) is drawn from a study of T cells in Graves' hyperthyroidism and ophthalmopathy. Study-wide results and caveats: Ophthalmopathy was identified by the model a median around 6 months ahead of onset.

Germline CDR1 is SQVTM and CDR2 is ANQGSEA. With 3 bases clipped from V and 2 bases from J, the junction kept 0 bases outside the gene matches. The CDR3 is 12 residues long. About this clonotype: The antigen remains undetermined.

TCR beta CDR3 region amplification was performed from RNA transcripts. The TCR CDR3 first-round RT-PCR relied on the HTBI primer set. MiXCR, applied by TCRdb to the multiplex PCR reads, yields one record per CDR3 protein. Here the sample spans hundreds of thousands of distinct CDR3 sequences, around a third being singletons. Over 18 months, lack of ophthalmopathy progression marked Graves' hyperthyroidism as stable. V and J are TRBV29-1 and TRBJ2-5, with 7 bases identical to TRBD1. The receptor's source is a woman between 40 and 55 years old with Graves' hyperthyroidism. Sequenced sample: blood. The CDR3 loop reads CSVDRGQETQYF. CDR3 in DNA: TGCAGCGTTGACAGGGGGCAAGAGACCCAGTACTTC. Full variable domain (missing parts from reference TRBV29-1 and TRBJ2-5): SAVISQKPSRDICQRGTSLTIQCQVDSQVTMMFWYRQQPGQSLTLIATANQGSEATYESGFVIDKFPISRPNLTFSTLTVSNMSPEDSSIYLCSVDRGQETQYFGPGTRLLVL.